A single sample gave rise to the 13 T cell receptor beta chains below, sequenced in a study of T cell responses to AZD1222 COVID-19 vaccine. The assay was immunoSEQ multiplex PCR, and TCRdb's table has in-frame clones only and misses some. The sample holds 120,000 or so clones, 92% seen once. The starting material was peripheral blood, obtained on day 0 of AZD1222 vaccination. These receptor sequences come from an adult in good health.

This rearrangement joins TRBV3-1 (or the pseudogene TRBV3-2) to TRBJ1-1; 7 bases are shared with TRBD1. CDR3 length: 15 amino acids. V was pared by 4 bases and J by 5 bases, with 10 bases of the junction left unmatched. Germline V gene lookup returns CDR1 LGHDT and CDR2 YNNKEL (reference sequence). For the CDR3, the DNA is TGTGCCAGCAGCCGCCGACAGGGCTACCCTACTGAAGCTTTCTTT. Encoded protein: CASSRRQGYPTEAFF.

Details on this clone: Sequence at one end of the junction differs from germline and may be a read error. The CDR3 sequence: CASREGGDSGQYF. CDR3 sequence (DNA): TGTGCCAGCAGGGAAGGGGGGGATTCGGGACAGTACTTC. The V and J genes are TRBV6-1 and TRBJ2-7; tentative D call: TRBD2 (7 bases). CDR1 is MNHNS and CDR2 is SASEGT in the germline V gene. This CDR3 spans 13 amino acids.

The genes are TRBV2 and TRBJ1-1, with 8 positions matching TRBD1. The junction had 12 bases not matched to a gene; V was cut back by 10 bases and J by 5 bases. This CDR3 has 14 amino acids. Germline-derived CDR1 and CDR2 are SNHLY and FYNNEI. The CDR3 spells CATRTGWYKTEAFF. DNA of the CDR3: TGTGCCACAAGGACAGGGTGGTACAAAACTGAAGCTTTCTTT.

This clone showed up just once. CDR3 sequence (DNA): TGTGCCAGCGGTCAAACAGGGAATCAGCCCCAGCATTTT. The encoded protein is CASGQTGNQPQHF. This chain joins TRBV28 and TRBJ1-5; D is possibly TRBD1 (6 bases). The germline CDR1 and CDR2 sequences are MDHEN and SYDVKM. Trimming shortened V by 8 bases and J by 4 bases, and 12 bases separated the two germline ends. The CDR3 runs 13 residues. The whole variable domain, filled in from reference TRBV28 and TRBJ1-5, reads DVKVTQSSRYLVKRTGEKVFLECVQDMDHENMFWYRQDPGLGLRLIYFSYDVKMKEKGDIPEGYSVSREKKERFSLILESASTNQTSMYLCASGQTGNQPQHFGDGTRLSIL.

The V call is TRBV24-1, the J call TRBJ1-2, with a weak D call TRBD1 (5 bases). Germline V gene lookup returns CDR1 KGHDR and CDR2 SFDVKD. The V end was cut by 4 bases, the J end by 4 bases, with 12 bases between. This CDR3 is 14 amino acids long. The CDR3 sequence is CATSDPGTPYGYTF. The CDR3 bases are TGTGCCACCAGTGACCCCGGGACTCCCTATGGCTACACCTTC.

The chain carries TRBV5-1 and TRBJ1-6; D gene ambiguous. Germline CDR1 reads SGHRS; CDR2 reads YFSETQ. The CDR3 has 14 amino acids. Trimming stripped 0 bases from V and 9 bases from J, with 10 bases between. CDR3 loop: CASSLVGEGSPLHF. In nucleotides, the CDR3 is TGCGCCAGCAGCTTGGTTGGGGAAGGTTCACCCCTCCACTTT. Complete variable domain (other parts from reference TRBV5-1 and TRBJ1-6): KAGVTQTPRYLIKTRGQQVTLSCSPISGHRSVSWYQQTPGQGLQFLFEYFSETQRNKGNFPGRFSGRQFSNSRSEMNVSTLELGDSALYLCASSLVGEGSPLHFGNGTRLTVT.

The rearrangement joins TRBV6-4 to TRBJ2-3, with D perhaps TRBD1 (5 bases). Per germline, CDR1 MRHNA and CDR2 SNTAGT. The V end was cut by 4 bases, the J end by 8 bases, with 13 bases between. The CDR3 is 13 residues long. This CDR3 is CASSASQGITQYF. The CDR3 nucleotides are TGTGCCAGCAGTGCGTCCCAGGGTATTACGCAGTATTTT.

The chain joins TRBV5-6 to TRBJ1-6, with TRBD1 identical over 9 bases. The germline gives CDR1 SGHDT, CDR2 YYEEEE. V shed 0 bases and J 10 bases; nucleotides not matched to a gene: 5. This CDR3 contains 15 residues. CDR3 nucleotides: TGTGCCAGCAGCTTGGCGGGACAGGGAACCTCACCCCTCCACTTT. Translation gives CASSLAGQGTSPLHF.

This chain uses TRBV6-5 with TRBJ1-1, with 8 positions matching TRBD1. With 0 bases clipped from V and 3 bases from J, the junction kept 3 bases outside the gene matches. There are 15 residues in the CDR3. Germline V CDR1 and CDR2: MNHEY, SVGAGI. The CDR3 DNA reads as TGTGCCAGCAGTTACTCGGACAGGGCGTACACTGAAGCTTTCTTT. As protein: CASSYSDRAYTEAFF.

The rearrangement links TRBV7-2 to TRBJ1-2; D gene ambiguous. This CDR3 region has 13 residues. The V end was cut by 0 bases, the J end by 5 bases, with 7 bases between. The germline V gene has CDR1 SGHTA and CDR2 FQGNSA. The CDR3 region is CASSLAPVYGYTF. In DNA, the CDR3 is TGTGCCAGCAGCTTAGCTCCAGTTTATGGCTACACCTTC.

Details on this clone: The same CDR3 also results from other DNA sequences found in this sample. The chain's CDR3 is CSVEQGLNTEAFF. The CDR3 nucleotides read TGCAGCGTTGAGCAGGGGTTGAACACTGAAGCTTTCTTT. The genes are TRBV29-1 and TRBJ1-1, with a tentative D call TRBD1 (6 bases). The CDR3 consists of 13 residues. CDR1 SQVTM and CDR2 ANQGSEA come from the germline V gene. V shed 3 bases and J shed 0 bases, with 8 bases lying between them. The full variable domain, rest sourced from reference TRBV29-1 and TRBJ1-1, is SAVISQKPSRDICQRGTSLTIQCQVDSQVTMMFWYRQQPGQSLTLIATANQGSEATYESGFVIDKFPISRPNLTFSTLTVSNMSPEDSSIYLCSVEQGLNTEAFFGQGTRLTVV.

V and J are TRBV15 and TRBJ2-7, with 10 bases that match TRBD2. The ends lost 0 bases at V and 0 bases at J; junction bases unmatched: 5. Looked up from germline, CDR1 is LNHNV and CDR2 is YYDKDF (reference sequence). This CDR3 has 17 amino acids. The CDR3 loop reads CATSRDILAGSSYEQYF. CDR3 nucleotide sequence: TGTGCCACCAGCAGAGATATACTAGCGGGAAGCTCCTACGAGCAGTACTTC.

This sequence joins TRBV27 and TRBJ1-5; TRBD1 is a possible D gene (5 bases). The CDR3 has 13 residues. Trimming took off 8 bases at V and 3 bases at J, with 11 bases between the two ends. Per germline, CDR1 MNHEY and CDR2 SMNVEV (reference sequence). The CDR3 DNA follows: TGTGCCAGCCGCGGACAATTCAATCAGCCCCAGCATTTT. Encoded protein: CASRGQFNQPQHF.